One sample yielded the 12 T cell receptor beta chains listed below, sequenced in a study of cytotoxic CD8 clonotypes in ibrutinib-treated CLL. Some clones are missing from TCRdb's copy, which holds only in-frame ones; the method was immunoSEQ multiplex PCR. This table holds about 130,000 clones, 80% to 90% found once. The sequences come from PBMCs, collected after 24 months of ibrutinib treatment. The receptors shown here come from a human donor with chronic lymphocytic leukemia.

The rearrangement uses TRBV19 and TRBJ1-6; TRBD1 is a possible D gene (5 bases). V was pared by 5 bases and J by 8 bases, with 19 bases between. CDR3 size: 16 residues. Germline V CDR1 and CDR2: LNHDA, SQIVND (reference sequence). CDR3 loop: CASSVSPGRRDSPLHF. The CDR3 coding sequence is TGTGCCAGTAGTGTCTCACCGGGACGGAGAGATTCACCCCTCCACTTT.

CDR3 sequence: CASSPQGYFGYTF. The CDR3 bases are TGTGCCAGCAGTCCCCAGGGGTACTTTGGCTACACCTTC. The chain recombines TRBV9 with TRBJ1-2; perhaps TRBD1 as D (6 bases). This CDR3 is 13 amino acids long. The V gene lost 5 bases and the J gene lost 7 bases, with 15 bases spanning the gap. The germline V gene has CDR1 SGDLS and CDR2 YYNGEE.

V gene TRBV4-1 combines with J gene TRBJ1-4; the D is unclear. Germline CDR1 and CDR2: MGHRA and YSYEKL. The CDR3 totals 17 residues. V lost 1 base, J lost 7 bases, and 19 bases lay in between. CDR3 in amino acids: CASSQGRGPNRGEKLFF. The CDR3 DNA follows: TGCGCCAGCAGCCAAGGACGAGGACCGAATAGAGGTGAAAAACTGTTTTTT.

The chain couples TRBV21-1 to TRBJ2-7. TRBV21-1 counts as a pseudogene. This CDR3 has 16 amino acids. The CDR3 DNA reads TGTGCCAGCAGCAAAGGGAATTGGGGGAGCTCCTACGAGCAGTACTTC. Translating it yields CASSKGNWGSSYEQYF.

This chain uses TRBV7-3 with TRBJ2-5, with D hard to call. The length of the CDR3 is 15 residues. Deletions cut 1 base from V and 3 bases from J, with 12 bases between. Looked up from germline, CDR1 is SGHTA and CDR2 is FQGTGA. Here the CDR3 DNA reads TGTGCCAGCAGCTTAAACGGGCTAGATAAAGAGACCCAGTACTTC. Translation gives CASSLNGLDKETQYF.

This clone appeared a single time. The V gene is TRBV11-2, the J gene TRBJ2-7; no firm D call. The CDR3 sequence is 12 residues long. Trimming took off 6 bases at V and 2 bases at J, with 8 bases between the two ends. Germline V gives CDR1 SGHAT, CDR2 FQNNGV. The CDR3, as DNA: TGTGCCAGCAGAGGACGGACCTACGAGCAGTACTTC. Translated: CASRGRTYEQYF.

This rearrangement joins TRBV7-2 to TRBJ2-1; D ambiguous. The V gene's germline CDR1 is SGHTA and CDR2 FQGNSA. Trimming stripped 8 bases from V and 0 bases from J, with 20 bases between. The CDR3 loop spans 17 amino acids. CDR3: CASPGRSLPSSYNEQFF. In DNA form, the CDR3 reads TGTGCCAGCCCTGGCAGGTCCCTCCCAAGCTCCTACAATGAGCAGTTCTTC.

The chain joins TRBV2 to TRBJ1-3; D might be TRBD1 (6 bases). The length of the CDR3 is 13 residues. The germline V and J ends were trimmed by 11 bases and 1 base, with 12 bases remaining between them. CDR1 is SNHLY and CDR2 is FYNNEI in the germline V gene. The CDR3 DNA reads TGTGCCTGGAGACAGGCGTCTGGAAACACCATATATTTT. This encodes CAWRQASGNTIYF. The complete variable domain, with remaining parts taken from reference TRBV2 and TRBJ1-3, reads EPEVTQTPSHQVTQMGQEVILRCVPISNHLYFYWYRQILGQKVEFLVSFYNNEISEKSEIFDDQFSVERPDGSNFTLKIRSTKLEDSAMYFCAWRQASGNTIYFGEGSWLTVV.

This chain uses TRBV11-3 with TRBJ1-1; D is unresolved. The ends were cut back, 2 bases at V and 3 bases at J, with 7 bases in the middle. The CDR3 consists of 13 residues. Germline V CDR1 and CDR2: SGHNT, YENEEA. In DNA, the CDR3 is TGTGCCAGCAGCTTATCGGGAGACACTGAAGCTTTCTTT. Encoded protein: CASSLSGDTEAFF.

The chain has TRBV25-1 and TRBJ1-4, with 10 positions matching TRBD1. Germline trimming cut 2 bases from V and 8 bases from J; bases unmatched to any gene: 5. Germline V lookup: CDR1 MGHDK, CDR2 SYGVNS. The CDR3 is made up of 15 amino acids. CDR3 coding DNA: TGTGCCAGCAGTGAACCGACAGGGGGCCAGGAAAAACTGTTTTTT. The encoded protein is CASSEPTGGQEKLFF.

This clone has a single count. The DNA for the CDR3 is TGTGCCAGCAGCCAAGATCAGAGTGGACTAGCGGGAGCGGCAGATACGCAGTATTTT. Translation gives CASSQDQSGLAGAADTQYF. The chain is built from TRBV4-2 and TRBJ2-3; 13 nucleotides match TRBD2. The CDR3 sequence is 19 residues long. V lost 0 bases to trimming and J lost 4 bases; unmatched junction nucleotides: 10. Germline V gene lookup returns CDR1 LGHNA and CDR2 YNFKEQ.

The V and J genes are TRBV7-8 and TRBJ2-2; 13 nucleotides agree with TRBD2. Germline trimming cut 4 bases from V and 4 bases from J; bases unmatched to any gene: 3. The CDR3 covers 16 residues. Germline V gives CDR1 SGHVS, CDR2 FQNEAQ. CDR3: CASSSTSGGATGELFF. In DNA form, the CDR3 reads TGTGCCAGCAGCTCTACTAGCGGGGGGGCCACCGGGGAGCTGTTTTTT.